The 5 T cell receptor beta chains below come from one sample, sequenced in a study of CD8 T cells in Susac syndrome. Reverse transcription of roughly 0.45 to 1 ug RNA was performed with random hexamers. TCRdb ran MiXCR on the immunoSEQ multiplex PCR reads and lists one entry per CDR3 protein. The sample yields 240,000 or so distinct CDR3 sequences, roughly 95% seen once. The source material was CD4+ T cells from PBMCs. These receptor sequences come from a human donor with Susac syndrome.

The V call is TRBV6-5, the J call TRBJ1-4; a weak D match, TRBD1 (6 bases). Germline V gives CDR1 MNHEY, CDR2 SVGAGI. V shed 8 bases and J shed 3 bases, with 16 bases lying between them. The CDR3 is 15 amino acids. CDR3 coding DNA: TGTGCCAGCGGAGTACAGGGTGTGGCTAATGAAAAACTGTTTTTT. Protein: CASGVQGVANEKLFF.

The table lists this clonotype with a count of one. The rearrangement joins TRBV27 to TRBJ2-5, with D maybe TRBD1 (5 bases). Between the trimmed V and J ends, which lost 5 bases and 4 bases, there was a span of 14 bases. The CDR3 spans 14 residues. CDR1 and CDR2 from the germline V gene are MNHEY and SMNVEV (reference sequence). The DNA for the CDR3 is TGTGCCAGCAGTCCTCAACAGGAAGGAGAGACCCAGTACTTC. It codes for CASSPQQEGETQYF.

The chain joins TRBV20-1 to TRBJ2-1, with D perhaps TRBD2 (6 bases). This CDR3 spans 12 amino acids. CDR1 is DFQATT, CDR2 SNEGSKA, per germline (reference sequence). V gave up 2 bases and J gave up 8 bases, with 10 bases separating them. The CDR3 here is CSARSLADEQFF. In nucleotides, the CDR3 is TGCAGTGCTAGATCACTAGCAGATGAGCAGTTCTTC.

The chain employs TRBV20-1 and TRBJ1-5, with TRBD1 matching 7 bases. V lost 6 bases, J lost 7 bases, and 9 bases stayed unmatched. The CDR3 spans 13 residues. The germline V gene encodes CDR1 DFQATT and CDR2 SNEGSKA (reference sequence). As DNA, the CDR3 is TGCAGTGCAGCACAGGGGCGAGACCAGCCCCAGCATTTT. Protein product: CSAAQGRDQPQHF.

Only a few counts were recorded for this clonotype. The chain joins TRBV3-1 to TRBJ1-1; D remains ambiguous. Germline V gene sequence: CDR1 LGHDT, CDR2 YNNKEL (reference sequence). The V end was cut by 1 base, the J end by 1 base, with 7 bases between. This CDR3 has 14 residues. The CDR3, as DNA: TGTGCCAGCAGCCAAGGCCCAGAGAACACTGAAGCTTTCTTT. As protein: CASSQGPENTEAFF.